These 6 T cell receptor beta chains were sequenced from one sample in a study of patients and donors after allogeneic stem cell transplantation (dated by TCRdb to the early 2020s). Library preparation used RT-PCR. TCRdb names NextSeq 550 as the instrument used. TCRdb reprocessing: public reads trimmed at Q25 with fastp, clones called with MiXCR, in-frame beta chains kept. Every CDR3 protein is listed once, alongside the most common genes and DNA of its rows. For this sample the table gives 800,000 to 1,000,000 distinct CDR3 sequences, of which approximately 19% were detected only once. 5% to 6.5% of the sample goes to the ten largest clones. The sequenced sample was blood, either unsorted or a sorted T cell fraction (not recorded which). Receptor source: a human donor who was either an allogeneic HSCT recipient or a stem cell or donor lymphocyte infusion donor (not recorded which). It is not recorded whose cells these are; they may come from a transplant donor.

V gene TRBV9 combines with J gene TRBJ2-3; D gene ambiguous. This CDR3 has 14 residues. Germline CDR1 and CDR2: SGDLS and YYNGEE. The ends were cut back, 0 bases at V and 2 bases at J, with 7 bases in the middle. The CDR3 coding sequence is TGTGCCAGCAGCGTAGGAGGCACCACAGATACGCAGTATTTT. Translating gives CASSVGGTTDTQYF.

The chain links TRBV20-1 to TRBJ2-3; D gene ambiguous. The germline CDR1 and CDR2 sequences are DFQATT and SNEGSKA (reference sequence). Trimming left V 3 bases short and J 4 bases short, with 8 bases between. CDR3 length: 12 amino acids. The CDR3 DNA reads TGCAGTGCTAGGGCAGCCCCAGATACGCAGTATTTT. Residues: CSARAAPDTQYF.

The table lists this clonotype with many counts. V and J are TRBV4-1 and TRBJ1-6; possible D gene TRBD1, 5 bases. Trimming pared 4 bases from V and 10 bases from J, leaving 11 bases between. In germline, CDR1 is MGHRA, CDR2 YSYEKL. CDR3 length: 13 residues. The DNA for the CDR3 is TGCGCCAGCAGCCGGGACGGGGGGTCACCCCTCCACTTT. Amino acids: CASSRDGGSPLHF.

This clonotype was counted only a few times. The chain combines TRBV20-1 with TRBJ1-5; TRBD1 might be the D (5 bases). Germline CDR1 DFQATT, CDR2 SNEGSKA (reference sequence). Deletions cut 7 bases from V and 6 bases from J, with 13 bases between. The CDR3 length is 12 residues. The DNA for the CDR3 is TGCAGTGTCGCCCAGGGTGCTCAGCCCCAGCATTTT. This sequence encodes CSVAQGAQPQHF.

The rearrangement joins TRBV7-6 to TRBJ2-3; either TRBD1 or TRBD2 may supply D (5 bases each). The CDR3 consists of 17 residues. Trimming shortened V by 5 bases and J by 1 base, and 19 bases separated the two germline ends. Germline CDR1 is SGHVS and CDR2 is FNYEAQ. CDR3 DNA: TGTGCCAGCAGCCGGTTTACTCGGGGCGGAGGCACAGATACGCAGTATTTT. Translation: CASSRFTRGGGTDTQYF.

This chain joins TRBV24-1 and TRBJ2-7; 7 bases are shared with TRBD1. Germline CDR1 reads KGHDR; CDR2 reads SFDVKD. V was pared by 6 bases and J by 2 bases, with 3 bases of the junction left unmatched. CDR3 length: 13 amino acids. The DNA of the CDR3 is TGTGCCACCAGTCTGACAGGGACCTACGAGCAGTACTTC. This encodes CATSLTGTYEQYF.